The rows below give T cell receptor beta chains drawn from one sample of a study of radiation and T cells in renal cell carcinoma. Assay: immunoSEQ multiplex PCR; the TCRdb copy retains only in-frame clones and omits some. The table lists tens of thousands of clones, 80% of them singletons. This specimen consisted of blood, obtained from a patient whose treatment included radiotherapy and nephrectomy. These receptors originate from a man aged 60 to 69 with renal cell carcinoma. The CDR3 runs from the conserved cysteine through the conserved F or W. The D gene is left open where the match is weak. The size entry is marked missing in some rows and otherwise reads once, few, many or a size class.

CDR3: CASSSSSVEQYF
DNA: TGTGCCAGCAGCTCCTCTAGCGTCGAGCAGTACTTC
V: TRBV7-9
size: NA
D: NA
length: 12
J: TRBJ2-7

CDR3: CASSSEGVRGSPQHF
DNA: TGTGCCAGCAGCTCGGAGGGTGTCAGGGGGTCGCCCCAGCATTTT
V: TRBV5-6
size: few
D: TRBD1
length: 15
J: TRBJ1-5

CDR3: CASSKAGLGNEQFF
DNA: TGTGCCAGCTCAAAGGCAGGGCTTGGTAATGAGCAGTTCTTC
V: TRBV18
size: NA
D: NA
length: 14
J: TRBJ2-1

CDR3: CASSVGRGDQPQHF
DNA: TGTGCCAGCAGCGTAGGAAGGGGAGACCAGCCCCAGCATTTT
V: TRBV9
size: NA
D: NA
length: 14
J: TRBJ1-5

CDR3: CASSPIGLANEQFF
DNA: TGTGCCAGCAGCCCGATAGGACTAGCGAATGAGCAGTTCTTC
V: TRBV11-2
size: once
D: TRBD2
length: 14
J: TRBJ2-1

CDR3: CASSRSGGANVLTF
DNA: TGTGCCAGCAGTCGGAGTGGTGGGGCCAACGTCCTGACTTTC
V: TRBV5-5
size: NA
D: NA
length: 14
J: TRBJ2-6

CDR3: CASSPPLRESAYNEQFF
DNA: TGTGCCAGCTCACCACCTCTACGGGAGTCTGCCTACAATGAGCAGTTCTTC
V: TRBV18
size: NA
D: NA
length: 17
J: TRBJ2-1

CDR3: CAWEGTSTYNEQFF
DNA: TGTGCCTGGGAGGGGACTAGCACATACAATGAGCAGTTCTTC
V: TRBV30
size: NA
D: TRBD2
length: 14
J: TRBJ2-1

CDR3: CASSPPWSNEQFF
DNA: TGTGCCAGCAGTCCCCCGTGGTCCAATGAGCAGTTCTTC
V: TRBV6-5
size: NA
D: NA
length: 13
J: TRBJ2-1

CDR3: CASSSAARGNGYTF
DNA: TGTGCCAGTAGTTCAGCGGCCAGGGGGAATGGCTACACCTTC
V: TRBV19
size: NA
D: TRBD1
length: 14
J: TRBJ1-2

CDR3: CASSARGQGSLDTQYF
DNA: TGCGCCAGCAGCGCGCGGGGACAGGGTTCCTTAGATACGCAGTATTTT
V: TRBV5-1
size: NA
D: TRBD1
length: 16
J: TRBJ2-3

CDR3: CASTNTLGQLNTEAFF
DNA: TGCGCCAGCACAAACACCCTAGGTCAGCTTAACACTGAAGCTTTCTTT
V: TRBV5-1
size: few
D: NA
length: 16
J: TRBJ1-1

CDR3: CAISPKDGAYEQYF
DNA: TGTGCCATCAGCCCAAAGGACGGCGCCTACGAGCAGTACTTC
V: TRBV10-3
size: NA
D: NA
length: 14
J: TRBJ2-7

CDR3: CAWGDFRAWEQYF
DNA: TGTGCCTGGGGGGATTTTCGGGCATGGGAGCAGTACTTC
V: TRBV30
size: NA
D: NA
length: 13
J: TRBJ2-7

CDR3: CASSPPLPDRGPGVGTQYF
DNA: TGTGCCAGCTCACCACCTCTTCCGGACAGGGGGCCCGGGGTCGGGACCCAGTACTTC
V: TRBV18
size: few
D: TRBD1
length: 19
J: TRBJ2-5

CDR3: CASSAGTGRTNEKLFF
DNA: TGTGCCAGCAGTGCCGGGACAGGGCGTACTAATGAAAAACTGTTTTTT
V: TRBV6-1
size: NA
D: TRBD1
length: 16
J: TRBJ1-4

CDR3: CASSPDSQGSSPLHF
DNA: TGTGCCAGCAGCCCAGACAGCCAGGGTTCCTCACCCCTCCACTTT
V: TRBV7-9
size: NA
D: NA
length: 15
J: TRBJ1-6

CDR3: CASSKALGGAFTEAFF
DNA: TGTGCCAGCAGCAAAGCTCTCGGGGGCGCCTTTACTGAAGCTTTCTTT
V: TRBV21-1
size: NA
D: NA
length: 16
J: TRBJ1-1

CDR3: CASSRGTGNYGYTF
DNA: TGCGCCAGCAGCCGAGGGACAGGGAACTATGGCTACACCTTC
V: TRBV4-1
size: NA
D: TRBD1
length: 14
J: TRBJ1-2

CDR3: CASIGTTAGYTF
DNA: TGTGCCAGCATCGGCACTACGGCAGGCTACACCTTC
V: TRBV6-6
size: once
D: NA
length: 12
J: TRBJ1-2

CDR3: CASGGRTNEKLFF
DNA: TGTGCCAGTGGGGGACGAACTAATGAAAAACTGTTTTTT
V: TRBV19
size: NA
D: NA
length: 13
J: TRBJ1-4

CDR3: CASSGREGGYEQYF
DNA: TGTGCCAGCAGTGGTAGAGAGGGCGGCTACGAGCAGTACTTC
V: TRBV6-1
size: NA
D: NA
length: 14
J: TRBJ2-7

CDR3: CASSLGAGVRTDTQYF
DNA: TGTGCCAGCAGCTTAGGGGCGGGAGTGAGGACAGATACGCAGTATTTT
V: TRBV11-1
size: NA
D: TRBD2
length: 16
J: TRBJ2-3

CDR3: CASSFSSADTGELFF
DNA: TGTGCCAGCAGTTTCTCTAGCGCCGACACCGGGGAGCTGTTTTTT
V: TRBV6-5
size: NA
D: NA
length: 15
J: TRBJ2-2

CDR3: CASSYFRGASTDTQYF
DNA: TGTGCCAGCAGTTACTTTCGGGGGGCTAGCACAGATACGCAGTATTTT
V: TRBV6-5
size: NA
D: NA
length: 16
J: TRBJ2-3

CDR3: CARTETPLNTEAFF
DNA: TGTGCCCGGACCGAGACACCTTTGAACACTGAAGCTTTCTTT
V: TRBV30
size: NA
D: NA
length: 14
J: TRBJ1-1

CDR3: CASSQDSGVENEQYF
DNA: TGTGCCAGCAGCCAAGATTCGGGAGTGGAAAACGAGCAGTACTTC
V: TRBV4-2
size: NA
D: NA
length: 15
J: TRBJ2-7

CDR3: CASSIDRGEAFF
DNA: TGTGCCAGCAGCATTGACAGGGGGGAAGCTTTCTTT
V: TRBV9
size: NA
D: TRBD1
length: 12
J: TRBJ1-1

CDR3: CASGFGALSYGYTF
DNA: TGTGCTAGTGGTTTTGGGGCACTTTCCTATGGCTACACCTTC
V: TRBV12-5
size: NA
D: NA
length: 14
J: TRBJ1-2

CDR3: CARSRRAANYGYTF
DNA: TGTGCCAGATCGAGGAGGGCAGCTAACTATGGCTACACCTTC
V: TRBV19
size: NA
D: NA
length: 14
J: TRBJ1-2

CDR3: CASSPQQDTQYF
DNA: TGTGCCAGCAGCCCCCAACAAGATACGCAGTATTTT
V: TRBV7-2
size: NA
D: NA
length: 12
J: TRBJ2-3

CDR3: CASSPQREGQETQYF
DNA: TGTGCCAGCAGCCCCCAGCGGGAGGGCCAAGAGACCCAGTACTTC
V: TRBV7-9
size: NA
D: TRBD2
length: 15
J: TRBJ2-5

CDR3: CASTGSNEQFF
DNA: TGTGCCAGCACGGGCTCCAATGAGCAGTTCTTC
V: TRBV27
size: once
D: NA
length: 11
J: TRBJ2-1

CDR3: CSARGSHEQYF
DNA: TGCAGTGCTAGAGGCTCCCACGAGCAGTACTTC
V: TRBV20-1
size: NA
D: NA
length: 11
J: TRBJ2-7

CDR3: CASSQGVQVNQPQHF
DNA: TGCGCCAGCAGCCAAGGTGTACAAGTCAATCAGCCCCAGCATTTT
V: TRBV4-1
size: NA
D: NA
length: 15
J: TRBJ1-5